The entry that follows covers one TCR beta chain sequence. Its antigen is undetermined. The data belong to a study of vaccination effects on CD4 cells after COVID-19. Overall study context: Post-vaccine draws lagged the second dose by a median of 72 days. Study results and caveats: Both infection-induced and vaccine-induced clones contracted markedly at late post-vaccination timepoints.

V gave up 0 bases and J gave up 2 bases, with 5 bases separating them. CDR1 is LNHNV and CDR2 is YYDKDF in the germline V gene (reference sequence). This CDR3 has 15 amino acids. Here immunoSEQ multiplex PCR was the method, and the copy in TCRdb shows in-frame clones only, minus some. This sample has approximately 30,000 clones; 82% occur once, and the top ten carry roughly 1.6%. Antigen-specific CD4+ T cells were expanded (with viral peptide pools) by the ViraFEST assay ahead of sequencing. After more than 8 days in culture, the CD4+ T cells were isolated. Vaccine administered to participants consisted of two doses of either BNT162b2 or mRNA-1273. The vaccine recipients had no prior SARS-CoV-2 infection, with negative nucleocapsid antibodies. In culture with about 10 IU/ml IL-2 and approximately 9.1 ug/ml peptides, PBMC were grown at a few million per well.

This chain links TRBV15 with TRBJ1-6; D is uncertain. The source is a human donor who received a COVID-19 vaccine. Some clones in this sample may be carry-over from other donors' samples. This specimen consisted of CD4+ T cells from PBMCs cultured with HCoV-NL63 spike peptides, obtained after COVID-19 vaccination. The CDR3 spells CATSRDPTYNSPLHF. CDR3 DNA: TGTGCCACCAGCAGAGATCCGACCTATAATTCACCCCTCCACTTT. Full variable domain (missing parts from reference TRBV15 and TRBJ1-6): DAMVIQNPRYQVTQFGKPVTLSCSQTLNHNVMYWYQQKSSQAPKLLFHYYDKDFNNEADTPDNFQSRRPNTSFCFLDIRSPGLGDTAMYLCATSRDPTYNSPLHFGNGTRLTVT.